A selection of T cell receptor beta chains follows, all from one sample in a study of Graves' ophthalmopathy and Graves' hyperthyroidism. In TCRdb, the multiplex PCR reads were re-called with MiXCR into one record per CDR3 protein. Of 600,000 to 650,000 distinct CDR3 sequences in the sample, roughly 20% were seen once. Sample: peripheral blood. The receptors were sampled from a woman aged 18-35 years with stable Graves' hyperthyroidism. Some clones in this sample may be carry-over from other donors' samples. Both conserved end residues are part of each CDR3. A D gene is named only where the DNA matches it firmly. The size of a clone is reported for some rows only, either as once, few or many, or as a class for expanded clones.

v_gene: TRBV7-6
d_gene: .
j_gene: TRBJ2-7
abundance: few
CDR3nt: TGTGCCAGCAGCCTCGGTAGGGAGCACTCCTACGAGCAGTACTTC
CDR3aa: CASSLGREHSYEQYF

v_gene: TRBV7-3
d_gene: .
j_gene: TRBJ2-7
abundance: few
CDR3nt: TGTGCCAGCAGCTTGGGGGGTACCCACGAGCAGTACTTC
CDR3aa: CASSLGGTHEQYF

v_gene: TRBV10-3
d_gene: TRBD1
j_gene: TRBJ1-2
abundance: many
CDR3nt: TGTGCCATCAGTGAGTCGGCTGGGACAGGGGACTATGGCTACACCTTC
CDR3aa: CAISESAGTGDYGYTF

v_gene: TRBV6-4
d_gene: .
j_gene: TRBJ1-5
abundance: many
CDR3nt: TGTGCCAGCAGTACAGAAATCAATCAGCCCCAGCATTTT
CDR3aa: CASSTEINQPQHF

v_gene: TRBV11-1
d_gene: TRBD1
j_gene: TRBJ2-7
abundance: many
CDR3nt: TGTGCCAGCAGCGCATGGACAGGGGGCGCCGACTCCTACGAGCAGTACTTC
CDR3aa: CASSAWTGGADSYEQYF

v_gene: TRBV7-8
d_gene: .
j_gene: TRBJ2-5
abundance: many
CDR3nt: TGTGCCAGCAGCTTGGGACTTATGGTGTACTTC
CDR3aa: CASSLGLMVYF

v_gene: TRBV3-1
d_gene: TRBD1
j_gene: TRBJ1-5
abundance: .
CDR3nt: TGTGCCAGCAGCCAAGACGGGACAGGGGGCAATCAGCCCCAGCATTTT
CDR3aa: CASSQDGTGGNQPQHF

v_gene: TRBV12-3/TRBV12-4
d_gene: TRBD2
j_gene: TRBJ2-7
abundance: many
CDR3nt: TGTGCCAGCAGCACTAGCGGGGGGTCGCGGCAGTACTTC
CDR3aa: CASSTSGGSRQYF

v_gene: TRBV28
d_gene: TRBD2
j_gene: TRBJ2-7
abundance: few
CDR3nt: TGTGCCAGCATAGCTAGCGGGGGGGACTACGAGCAGTACTTC
CDR3aa: CASIASGGDYEQYF

v_gene: TRBV7-2
d_gene: TRBD2
j_gene: TRBJ2-7
abundance: many
CDR3nt: TGTGCCAGCACATCAGGACTAGCGGGATTATACGAGCAGTACTTC
CDR3aa: CASTSGLAGLYEQYF

v_gene: TRBV28
d_gene: .
j_gene: TRBJ1-5
abundance: .
CDR3nt: TGTGCCAGCAGTTTAGTACAGACTAGCAATCAGCCCCAGCATTTT
CDR3aa: CASSLVQTSNQPQHF

v_gene: TRBV6-1
d_gene: .
j_gene: TRBJ2-6
abundance: .
CDR3nt: TGTGCCAGCACCCTTGGCTCTGGGGCCAACGTCCTGACTTTC
CDR3aa: CASTLGSGANVLTF

v_gene: TRBV6-1
d_gene: TRBD2
j_gene: TRBJ2-7
abundance: few
CDR3nt: TGTGCCAGCGGGGGGAGGGCCCCCTACGAGCAGTACTTC
CDR3aa: CASGGRAPYEQYF

v_gene: TRBV11-1
d_gene: TRBD1
j_gene: TRBJ1-3
abundance: .
CDR3nt: TGTGCCAGCAGCGGGAGGCAGGGGGCTCCATACTCTGGAAACACCATATATTTT
CDR3aa: CASSGRQGAPYSGNTIYF

v_gene: TRBV6-5
d_gene: .
j_gene: TRBJ1-1
abundance: many
CDR3nt: TGTGCCAGCAGACCGACGGTGAACACTGAAGCTTTCTTT
CDR3aa: CASRPTVNTEAFF

v_gene: TRBV12-5
d_gene: .
j_gene: TRBJ1-1
abundance: .
CDR3nt: TGTGCTAGTGGTTTGGTACTGCATGGGAAAGGGGCTGAAGCTTTCTTT
CDR3aa: CASGLVLHGKGAEAFF

v_gene: TRBV12-3/TRBV12-4
d_gene: .
j_gene: TRBJ1-1
abundance: .
CDR3nt: TGTGCCAGCAGTCCCCCACAGGGAAACACTGAAGCTTTCTTT
CDR3aa: CASSPPQGNTEAFF

v_gene: TRBV10-2
d_gene: .
j_gene: TRBJ2-7
abundance: few
CDR3nt: TGCGCCAGCAGGGAAACTCCCCGGGGACGCCACGGGTCCGAGCAGTACTTC
CDR3aa: CASRETPRGRHGSEQYF

v_gene: TRBV5-1
d_gene: .
j_gene: TRBJ2-5
abundance: many
CDR3nt: TGCGCCAGCAGCTTGGTGGAGGTATCCCATTTTAGACAAGAGACCCAGTACTTC
CDR3aa: CASSLVEVSHFRQETQYF

v_gene: TRBV20-1
d_gene: TRBD1
j_gene: TRBJ1-5
abundance: .
CDR3nt: TGCAGTGCTACCTTGACAGGGGCGAATCAGCCCCAGCATTTT
CDR3aa: CSATLTGANQPQHF

v_gene: TRBV30
d_gene: .
j_gene: TRBJ1-1
abundance: many
CDR3nt: TGTGCCGGAGAAACAGGGAGGACTGAAGCTTTCTTT
CDR3aa: CAGETGRTEAFF

v_gene: TRBV7-2
d_gene: .
j_gene: TRBJ1-1
abundance: many
CDR3nt: TGTGCCAGCAGCTTAGCCCAGCCTCAGACCACTGAAGCTTTCTTT
CDR3aa: CASSLAQPQTTEAFF

v_gene: TRBV19
d_gene: .
j_gene: TRBJ1-5
abundance: many
CDR3nt: TGTGCCAGTACCGAACGGGCGGTAATTAGCAATCAGCCCCAGCATTTT
CDR3aa: CASTERAVISNQPQHF

v_gene: TRBV12-3/TRBV12-4
d_gene: .
j_gene: TRBJ1-2
abundance: many
CDR3nt: TGTGCCAGCAGTTCTGTAGGGCTTCCTAACTATGGCTACACCTTC
CDR3aa: CASSSVGLPNYGYTF

v_gene: TRBV6-5
d_gene: TRBD1
j_gene: TRBJ1-3
abundance: .
CDR3nt: TGTGCCAGCAGTTACGGACAGGGTTCACCCCTCGAAGATTTT
CDR3aa: CASSYGQGSPLEDF

v_gene: TRBV30
d_gene: .
j_gene: TRBJ1-1
abundance: many
CDR3nt: TGTGCCTGGAGTTTGGAGGTTCGGGCTGAAGCTTTCTTT
CDR3aa: CAWSLEVRAEAFF

v_gene: TRBV2
d_gene: TRBD1
j_gene: TRBJ1-5
abundance: many
CDR3nt: TGTGCCAGCGTGGGAGGGGGCGGATTCTCATCTCAGCCCCAGCATTTT
CDR3aa: CASVGGGGFSSQPQHF

v_gene: TRBV6-1
d_gene: .
j_gene: TRBJ1-5
abundance: many
CDR3nt: TGTGCCAGCAGTGAACGATGGGGGAGCAATCAGCCCCAGCATTTT
CDR3aa: CASSERWGSNQPQHF

v_gene: TRBV12-3/TRBV12-4
d_gene: TRBD1
j_gene: TRBJ1-2
abundance: many
CDR3nt: TGTGCCAGCAGCTTTACCGGGACAGACTATGGCTACACCTTC
CDR3aa: CASSFTGTDYGYTF

v_gene: TRBV7-7
d_gene: TRBD1
j_gene: TRBJ2-5
abundance: many
CDR3nt: TGTGCCAGCAGCTGGGACAGCCAAGAGACCCAGTACTTC
CDR3aa: CASSWDSQETQYF

v_gene: TRBV20-1
d_gene: .
j_gene: TRBJ2-2
abundance: .
CDR3nt: TGCAGTGGTTCTATGAACACCGGGGAGCTGTTTTTT
CDR3aa: CSGSMNTGELFF

v_gene: TRBV5-1
d_gene: .
j_gene: TRBJ1-1
abundance: .
CDR3nt: TGCGCCAGCAGCCAACTGGGGGGGGACGCTGAAGCTTTCTTT
CDR3aa: CASSQLGGDAEAFF

v_gene: TRBV28
d_gene: TRBD2
j_gene: TRBJ2-7
abundance: many
CDR3nt: TGTGCCAGCAGTTTGGCGGGGGGGCGAGTAGCCGAGCAGTACTTC
CDR3aa: CASSLAGGRVAEQYF

v_gene: TRBV5-1
d_gene: .
j_gene: TRBJ2-5
abundance: .
CDR3nt: TGCGCCAGCAGCGCGAAACAAGAGACCCAGTACTTC
CDR3aa: CASSAKQETQYF

v_gene: TRBV7-2
d_gene: TRBD1
j_gene: TRBJ2-7
abundance: .
CDR3nt: TGTGCCAGCAGCTTACTTTTGGACAGGGCTTCCGAGCAGTACTTC
CDR3aa: CASSLLLDRASEQYF

v_gene: TRBV20-1
d_gene: TRBD1
j_gene: TRBJ1-1
abundance: many
CDR3nt: TGCAGTGCTACCCCAGGGGGAACTGAAGCTTTCTTT
CDR3aa: CSATPGGTEAFF

v_gene: TRBV10-3
d_gene: .
j_gene: TRBJ2-7
abundance: .
CDR3nt: TGTGCCATCAGCGACACCTACGAGCAGTACTTC
CDR3aa: CAISDTYEQYF

v_gene: TRBV30
d_gene: .
j_gene: TRBJ1-2
abundance: few
CDR3nt: TGTGCCTCTACAACCGCGGCCTATGGCTACACCTTC
CDR3aa: CASTTAAYGYTF

v_gene: TRBV20-1
d_gene: .
j_gene: TRBJ2-7
abundance: few
CDR3nt: TGCAGTGCTAGAGATTGGCCTAGCTTGTCCTACGAGCAGTACTTC
CDR3aa: CSARDWPSLSYEQYF

v_gene: TRBV19
d_gene: .
j_gene: TRBJ1-5
abundance: .
CDR3nt: TGTGCCAGTAGTATAGATCGTGGATATAGCAATCAGCCCCAGCATTTT
CDR3aa: CASSIDRGYSNQPQHF

v_gene: TRBV29-1
d_gene: TRBD1
j_gene: TRBJ2-2
abundance: many
CDR3nt: TGCAGCGTTGAAGCCAGGGGGACAAACACCGGGGAGCTGTTTTTT
CDR3aa: CSVEARGTNTGELFF

v_gene: TRBV12-3/TRBV12-4
d_gene: .
j_gene: TRBJ1-2
abundance: many
CDR3nt: TGTGCCAGCAGCCCTTATCCGGCCGGCTACACCTTC
CDR3aa: CASSPYPAGYTF